The clone carrying this T cell receptor beta chain was recorded a few times. Trimming left V 6 bases short and J 0 bases short, with 11 bases between. The germline V gene encodes CDR1 MDHEN and CDR2 SYDVKM. The CDR3 covers 14 residues. This record belongs to a study of blood T cells in healthy people across ages. The authors ran a second PCR of 7 to 11 cycles using a sample-barcoded 5' primer and a J-beta primer mix. Using its own MiXCR run on the 5' RACE reads, TCRdb lists one record per CDR3 protein. This table has 760,000 or so distinct CDR3 sequences, roughly 25% appearing once. These data also featured in a second study, about T cells of mothers and their children.

The TCR was taken from a boy aged 10-17 years in good health. The gene calls are TRBV28 and TRBJ1-1; a possible D gene is TRBD1 (6 bases). The sequenced sample consisted of blood. The CDR3 loop is CASSTDSLNTEAFF. In DNA, the CDR3 is TGTGCCAGCAGCACGGACAGTTTGAACACTGAAGCTTTCTTT.